Each of the 19 T cell receptor beta chains below was sequenced from the same sample in a study of early T cells in non-severe SARS-CoV-2 infection. TCRdb fed the 5' RACE reads into MiXCR, producing one record per CDR3 protein. The repertoire holds some 91,000 distinct CDR3 sequences, with about 11% as singletons. The source was whole blood, collected at baseline. The receptors here all came from an adult who was a healthcare worker with PCR-confirmed SARS-CoV-2 infection or an uninfected control (not recorded which).

This chain joins TRBV20-1 and TRBJ2-1; TRBD1 matches at 10 bases. Germline lookup yields CDR1 DFQATT and CDR2 SNEGSKA (reference sequence). Germline trimming cut 0 bases from V and 3 bases from J; bases unmatched to any gene: 5. This CDR3 region has 16 residues. The CDR3 DNA reads as TGCAGTGCTAGAGACGCCGGGACAGGGGTCTACAATGAGCAGTTCTTC. Translated: CSARDAGTGVYNEQFF.

This clonotype has only a few counts. V and J are TRBV4-2 and TRBJ1-2, with no clear D. V was shortened by 0 bases and J by 10 bases, with 9 bases between the two germline ends. This CDR3 contains 12 residues. CDR1 is LGHNA, CDR2 YNFKEQ, per germline. For the CDR3, the DNA is TGTGCCAGCAGCCAAGATGGGCGAGCCTACACCTTC. This encodes CASSQDGRAYTF.

The CDR3 protein is CASSLSGSRVDTQYF. The CDR3 DNA follows: TGTGCCAGCAGCCTTAGCGGGAGTCGGGTAGATACGCAGTATTTT. V gene TRBV7-2 combines with J gene TRBJ2-3; 9 positions agree with TRBD2. Trimming cost V 5 bases and J 5 bases; bases outside gene matches: 8. Germline CDR1 is SGHTA and CDR2 is FQGNSA. This CDR3 comprises 15 residues.

This clonotype has just a few counts. The chain joins TRBV7-2 to TRBJ2-5, with 13 bases lining up with TRBD2. The CDR3 length is 16 residues. The J segment lost 3 bases and the V segment lost 2 bases, leaving 3 bases of the junction unmatched. The germline V gene has CDR1 SGHTA and CDR2 FQGNSA. CDR3 in DNA: TGTGCCAGCAGCTTAATTGGACTAGCGGGGGAAGAGACCCAGTACTTC. Its translation is CASSLIGLAGEETQYF.

This sequence joins TRBV5-6 and TRBJ1-3; D perhaps matches TRBD1 (6 bases). Trimming took off 5 bases at V and 2 bases at J, with 8 bases between the two ends. In germline, CDR1 is SGHDT, CDR2 YYEEEE. The CDR3 sequence is 13 residues long. CDR3 residues: CASSWDTGNTIYF. As DNA, the CDR3 is TGTGCCAGCAGTTGGGACACTGGAAACACCATATATTTT.

The CDR3 bases are TGTGCCGTATCACCCGGGACGGCGAGCTCCTACGAGCAGTACTTC. Its translation: CAVSPGTASSYEQYF. The V and J genes are TRBV10-3 and TRBJ2-7; D may correspond to TRBD1 or TRBD2 (5 bases each). Deletions cut 11 bases from V and 0 bases from J, with 20 bases between. The V gene's germline CDR1 is ENHRY and CDR2 SYGVKD. The CDR3 totals 15 residues.

This clonotype showed up many times. The chain couples TRBV7-9 to TRBJ2-4; 12 bases are shared with TRBD2. J gave up 0 bases and V 0 bases, and 12 bases lay outside the gene matches. The germline gives CDR1 SEHNR, CDR2 FQNEAQ (reference sequence). The CDR3 has 21 residues. Written as DNA, the CDR3 is TGTGCCAGCAGCTTAGCCCGACTAGCGGGGGCCAAGGGACTAGCCAAAAACATTCAGTACTTC. It translates to CASSLARLAGAKGLAKNIQYF.

As regards this clonotype: An end of the junction does not agree with germline; a read error may underlie this. The chain uses TRBV20-1 and TRBJ1-4; perhaps TRBD1 as D (5 bases). The CDR3 is made up of 13 amino acids. Germline V gives CDR1 DFQATT, CDR2 SNEGSKA (reference sequence). CDR3 region: CRARKGSDEKLFF. In DNA form, the CDR3 reads TGCAGAGCTAGAAAGGGGAGTGATGAAAAACTGTTTTTT.

This clonotype occurred a few times. V is TRBV5-1 and J is TRBJ1-3; D possibly corresponds to TRBD1 (6 bases). Trimming took 4 bases from V and 0 from J, leaving 14 bases between them. The CDR3 has 16 residues. Germline V gene sequence: CDR1 SGHRS, CDR2 YFSETQ. CDR3 sequence reads: CASSPGQLISGNTIYF. In DNA, the CDR3 is TGCGCCAGCAGCCCCGGACAGCTTATCTCTGGAAACACCATATATTTT.

On this clonotype itself: Germline and junction disagree at one end, which may indicate a read error. The genes are TRBV11-2 and TRBJ2-3; the D is unclear. This CDR3 spans 15 amino acids. Germline CDR1 SGHAT, CDR2 FQNNGV. The CDR3 DNA reads as TGTGCCAGCAGCTTAGAAGTGACTGACACAGATATGCAGTATTTT. Protein product: CASSLEVTDTDMQYF.

This clonotype was counted only a few times. The CDR3 sequence: CATSPSANTEAFF. As DNA, the CDR3 is TGTGCCACCAGTCCTTCAGCGAACACTGAAGCTTTCTTT. This sequence joins TRBV24-1 and TRBJ1-1, with unresolved D. Germline V gene sequence: CDR1 KGHDR, CDR2 SFDVKD. Trimming removed 6 bases from V and 1 base from J, with 8 bases in between. CDR3 length: 13 amino acids.

The sample holds many counts of this clonotype. The chain carries TRBV6-2 or TRBV6-3 and TRBJ2-7, with 10 bases lining up with TRBD1. Per the germline V gene, CDR1 is MNHEY and CDR2 is SVGEGT. The CDR3 totals 14 residues. V shed 11 bases and J 3 bases; nucleotides not matched to a gene: 10. The CDR3 DNA reads as TGTGCCTCATACACCGGGACAGGGGTCTACGAGCAGTACTTC. Translated: CASYTGTGVYEQYF.

This clonotype was detected ten times or more. CDR3 nucleotide sequence: TGTGCCAGCAGCTTAGCGGGACTAGCGGCCAGCACAGATACGCAGTATTTT. Its protein is CASSLAGLAASTDTQYF. The gene calls are TRBV7-2 and TRBJ2-3; 11 bases line up with TRBD2. Trimming at V came to 0 bases and at J to 0 bases, leaving 2 bases not matched to a gene. Germline V gene data show CDR1 as SGHTA and CDR2 as FQGNSA. The CDR3 runs to 17 residues.

The sample holds a few counts of this clonotype. The chain carries TRBV10-3 and TRBJ2-7; D uncertain. The CDR3 runs 14 residues. Germline CDR1 reads ENHRY; CDR2 reads SYGVKD. The ends were cut back, 0 bases at V and 5 bases at J, with 11 bases in the middle. In DNA, the CDR3 is TGTGCCATCAGTGAGTCGAGTCAGGTCGACGAGCAGTACTTC. Amino acids: CAISESSQVDEQYF.

Only a few counts were recorded for this clonotype. The gene calls are TRBV5-1 and TRBJ2-2; a possible D gene is TRBD1 (6 bases). V lost 2 bases, J lost 5 bases, and 13 bases lay in between. CDR1 and CDR2 from the germline V gene are SGHRS and YFSETQ. The CDR3 covers 15 residues. CDR3 residues: CASSLAQGRTGELFF. Written as DNA, the CDR3 is TGCGCCAGCAGCTTAGCACAGGGTCGAACCGGGGAGCTGTTTTTT.

The chain is built from TRBV20-1 and TRBJ2-7; TRBD1 matches 10 bases. CDR1 is DFQATT and CDR2 is SNEGSKA in the germline V gene (reference sequence). V lost 5 bases and J lost 7; bases outside the gene matches: 11. The CDR3 consists of 14 residues. The CDR3 bases are TGCAGTGCTTCCTCCGGGACAGGGGCTAAAGAGCAGTACTTC. Amino acids: CSASSGTGAKEQYF.

This clonotype was observed a handful of times. V usage is TRBV7-2 and J usage is TRBJ2-6; perhaps TRBD2 as D (5 bases). CDR3 length: 17 amino acids. V was clipped by 5 bases and J by 0 bases, with 14 bases between them. Germline V gene sequence: CDR1 SGHTA, CDR2 FQGNSA. The CDR3 protein is CASSPRTGSSGANVLTF. DNA of the CDR3: TGTGCCAGCAGCCCAAGGACGGGAAGCTCTGGGGCCAACGTCCTGACTTTC.

This chain joins TRBV5-1 and TRBJ1-1; 8 positions agree with TRBD1. V shed 5 bases and J 1 base; nucleotides not matched to a gene: 7. This CDR3 is 15 amino acids long. CDR1 and CDR2 (germline): SGHRS, YFSETQ. The CDR3 DNA follows: TGCGCCAGCAGTTCCCGGACAGGGAAGAACACTGAAGCTTTCTTT. Protein: CASSSRTGKNTEAFF.

This clonotype has at least ten counts. The CDR3 DNA reads as TGTGCCAGCAGCTTGGGCCGAACAGATACGCAGTATTTT. This translates into CASSLGRTDTQYF. This chain joins TRBV5-6 and TRBJ2-3, with D hard to call. CDR1 and CDR2 (germline): SGHDT, YYEEEE. CDR3 length: 13 residues. Trimming cost V 0 bases and J 3 bases, with 5 bases left between them.